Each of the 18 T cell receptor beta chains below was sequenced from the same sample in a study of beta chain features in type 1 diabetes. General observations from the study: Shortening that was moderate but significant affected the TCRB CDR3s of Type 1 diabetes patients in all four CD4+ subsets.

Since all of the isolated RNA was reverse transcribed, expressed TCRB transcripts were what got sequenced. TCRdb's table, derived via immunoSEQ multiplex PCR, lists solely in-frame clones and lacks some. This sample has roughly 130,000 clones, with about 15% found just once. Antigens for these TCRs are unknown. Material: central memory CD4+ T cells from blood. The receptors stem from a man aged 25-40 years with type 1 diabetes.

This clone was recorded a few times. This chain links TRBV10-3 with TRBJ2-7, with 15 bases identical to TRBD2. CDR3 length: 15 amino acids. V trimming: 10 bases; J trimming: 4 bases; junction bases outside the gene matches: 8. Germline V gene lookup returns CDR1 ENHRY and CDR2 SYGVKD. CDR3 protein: CASYTGTSGGYEQYF. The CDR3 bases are TGTGCCAGCTACACCGGGACTAGCGGGGGGTACGAGCAGTACTTC.

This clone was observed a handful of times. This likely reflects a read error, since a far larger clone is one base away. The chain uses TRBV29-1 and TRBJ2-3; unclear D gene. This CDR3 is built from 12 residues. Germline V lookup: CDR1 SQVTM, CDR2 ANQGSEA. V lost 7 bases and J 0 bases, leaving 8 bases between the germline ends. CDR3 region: CSGHESTDTQYF. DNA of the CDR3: TGCAGCGGGCACGAAAGCACAGATACGCAGTATTTT.

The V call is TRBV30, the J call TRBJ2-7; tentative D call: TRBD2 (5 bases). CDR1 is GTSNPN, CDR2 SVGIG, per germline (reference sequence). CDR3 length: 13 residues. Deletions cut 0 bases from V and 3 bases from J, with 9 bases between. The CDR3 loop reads CAWSVGGLYEQYF. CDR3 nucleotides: TGTGCCTGGAGTGTAGGCGGACTCTACGAGCAGTACTTC.

CDR3 in amino acids: CASSEATGWGNEQFF. DNA for the CDR3: TGTGCCAGCAGTGAAGCGACAGGGTGGGGGAATGAGCAGTTCTTC. The chain couples TRBV6-1 to TRBJ2-1; 7 positions agree with TRBD1. Unmatched junction bases numbered 6, after V lost 0 bases and J lost 7 bases. In germline, CDR1 is MNHNS, CDR2 SASEGT. The CDR3 contains 15 residues.

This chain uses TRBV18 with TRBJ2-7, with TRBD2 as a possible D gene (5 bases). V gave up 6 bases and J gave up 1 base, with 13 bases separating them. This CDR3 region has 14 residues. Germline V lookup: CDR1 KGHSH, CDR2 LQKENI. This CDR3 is CASSPGWGSYEQYF. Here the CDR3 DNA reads TGTGCCAGCTCCCCGGGGTGGGGTTCCTACGAGCAGTACTTC. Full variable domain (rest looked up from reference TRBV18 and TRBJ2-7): NAGVMQNPRHLVRRRGQEARLRCSPMKGHSHVYWYRQLPEEGLKFMVYLQKENIIDESGMPKERFSAEFPKEGPSILRIQQVVRGDSAAYFCASSPGWGSYEQYFGPGTRLTVT.

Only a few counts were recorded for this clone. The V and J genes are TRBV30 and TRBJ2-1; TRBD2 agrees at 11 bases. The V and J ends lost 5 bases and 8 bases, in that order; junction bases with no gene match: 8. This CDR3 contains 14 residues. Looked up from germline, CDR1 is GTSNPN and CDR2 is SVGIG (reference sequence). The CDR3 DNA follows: TGTGCCTGGCGATTAGCGGGGGGGCCGGATGAGCAGTTCTTC. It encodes CAWRLAGGPDEQFF.

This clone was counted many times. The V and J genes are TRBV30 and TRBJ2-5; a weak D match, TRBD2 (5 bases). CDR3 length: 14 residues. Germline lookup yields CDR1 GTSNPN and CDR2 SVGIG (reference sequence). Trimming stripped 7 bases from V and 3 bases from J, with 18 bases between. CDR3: CAYKGPRGEETQYF. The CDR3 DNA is TGTGCCTATAAGGGTCCACGGGGAGAAGAGACCCAGTACTTC.

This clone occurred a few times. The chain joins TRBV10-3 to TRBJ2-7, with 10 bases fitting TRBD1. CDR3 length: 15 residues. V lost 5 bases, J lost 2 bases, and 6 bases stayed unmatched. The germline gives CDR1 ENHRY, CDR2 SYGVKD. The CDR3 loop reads CAISTGQGVTYEQYF. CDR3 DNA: TGTGCCATCAGTACCGGACAGGGGGTTACCTACGAGCAGTACTTC.

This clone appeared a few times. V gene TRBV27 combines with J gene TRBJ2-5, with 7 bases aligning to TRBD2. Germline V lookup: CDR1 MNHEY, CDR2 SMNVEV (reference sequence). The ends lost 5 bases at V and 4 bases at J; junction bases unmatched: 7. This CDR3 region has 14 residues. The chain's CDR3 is CASSKLALTETQYF. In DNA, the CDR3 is TGTGCCAGCAGTAAACTAGCGCTGACAGAGACCCAGTACTTC.

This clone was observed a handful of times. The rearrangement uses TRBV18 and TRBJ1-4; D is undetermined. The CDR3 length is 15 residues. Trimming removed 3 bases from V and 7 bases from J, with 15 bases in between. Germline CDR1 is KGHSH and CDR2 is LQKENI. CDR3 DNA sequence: TGTGCCAGCTCACCGGCTCAGGAGCTAGTTGAAAAACTGTTTTTT. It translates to CASSPAQELVEKLFF.

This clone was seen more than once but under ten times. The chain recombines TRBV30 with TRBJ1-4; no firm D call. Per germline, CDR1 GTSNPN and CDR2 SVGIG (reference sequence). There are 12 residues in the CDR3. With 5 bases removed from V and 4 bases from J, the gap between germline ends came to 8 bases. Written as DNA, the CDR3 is TGTGCCTGGGACGGCCTTAATGAAAAACTGTTTTTT. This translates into CAWDGLNEKLFF.

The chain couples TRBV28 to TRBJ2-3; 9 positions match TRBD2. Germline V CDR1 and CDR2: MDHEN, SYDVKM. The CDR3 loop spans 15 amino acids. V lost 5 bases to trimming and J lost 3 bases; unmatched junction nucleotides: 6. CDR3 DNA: TGTGCCAGCAGTCTTACCGGACTAGCGACAGATACGCAGTATTTT. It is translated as CASSLTGLATDTQYF.

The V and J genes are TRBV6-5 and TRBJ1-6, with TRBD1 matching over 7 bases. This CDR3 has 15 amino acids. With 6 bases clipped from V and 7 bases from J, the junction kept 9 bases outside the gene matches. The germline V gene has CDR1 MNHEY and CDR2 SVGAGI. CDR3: CASRSKGAGNSPLHF. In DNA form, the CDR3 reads TGTGCCAGCAGATCCAAGGGGGCGGGGAATTCACCCCTCCACTTT.

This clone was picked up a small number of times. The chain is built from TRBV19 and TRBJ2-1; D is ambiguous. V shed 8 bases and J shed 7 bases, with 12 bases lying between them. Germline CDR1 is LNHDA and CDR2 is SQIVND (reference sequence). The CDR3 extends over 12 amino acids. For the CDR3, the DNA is TGTGCCAGTTGGAAGAGTGGGAATGAGCAGTTCTTC. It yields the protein CASWKSGNEQFF. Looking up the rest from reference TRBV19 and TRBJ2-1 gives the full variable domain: DGGITQSPKYLFRKEGQNVTLSCEQNLNHDAMYWYRQDPGQGLRLIYYSQIVNDFQKGDIAEGYSVSREKKESFPLTVTSAQKNPTAFYLCASWKSGNEQFFGPGTRLTVL.

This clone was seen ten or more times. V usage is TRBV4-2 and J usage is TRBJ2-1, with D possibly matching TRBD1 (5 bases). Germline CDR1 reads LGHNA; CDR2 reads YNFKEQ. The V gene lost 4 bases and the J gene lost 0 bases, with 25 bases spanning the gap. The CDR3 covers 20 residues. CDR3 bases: TGTGCCAGCAGCCCCGATTCGCGGACACCTTTTCGATACTCCTACAATGAGCAGTTCTTC. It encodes CASSPDSRTPFRYSYNEQFF.

Here the CDR3 reads CASSQEPPGGGNNSPLHF. The CDR3 nucleotides read TGCGCCAGCAGCCAAGAGCCCCCAGGGGGGGGGAATAATTCACCCCTCCACTTT. The chain has TRBV4-3 and TRBJ1-6; 7 bases are a match to TRBD1. CDR1 is LGHNA and CDR2 is YSLEER in the germline V gene. V shed 0 bases and J 5 bases; nucleotides not matched to a gene: 10. The CDR3 is 18 residues long.

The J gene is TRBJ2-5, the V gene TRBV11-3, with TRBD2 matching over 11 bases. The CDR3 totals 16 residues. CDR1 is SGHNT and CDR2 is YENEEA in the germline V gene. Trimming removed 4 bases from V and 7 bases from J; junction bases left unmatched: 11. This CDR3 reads CASSSPGLADVGTQYF. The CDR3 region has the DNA TGTGCCAGCAGCTCTCCGGGACTAGCGGACGTTGGGACCCAGTACTTC. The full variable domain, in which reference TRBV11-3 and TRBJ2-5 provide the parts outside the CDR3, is EAGVVQSPRYKIIEKKQPVAFWCNPISGHNTLYWYLQNLGQGPELLIRYENEEAVDDSQLPKDRFSAERLKGVDSTLKIQPAELGDSAVYLCASSSPGLADVGTQYFGPGTRLLVL.

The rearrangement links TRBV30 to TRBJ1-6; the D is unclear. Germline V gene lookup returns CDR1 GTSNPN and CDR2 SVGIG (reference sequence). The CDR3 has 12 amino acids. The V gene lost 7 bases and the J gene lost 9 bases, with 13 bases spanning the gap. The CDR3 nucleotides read TGTGCCTCCAGGCTTGGGATTTCACCCCTCCACTTT. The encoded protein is CASRLGISPLHF. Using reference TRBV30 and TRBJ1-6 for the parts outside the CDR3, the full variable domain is SQTIHQWPATLVQPVGSPLSLECTVEGTSNPNLYWYRQAAGRGLQLLFYSVGIGQISSEVPQNLSASRPQDRQFILSSKKLLLSDSGFYLCASRLGISPLHFGNGTRLTVT.